This T cell receptor beta chain derives from a study of T cells in Graves' hyperthyroidism and ophthalmopathy. This clonotype appeared many times. The antigen is not known. General observations from the study: Most thyroid clonotypes expanded above 0.001 were also detected in blood. Stable hyperthyroidism was told apart from ophthalmopathy by a model built on 13 V-J features.

The investigators amplified TCR beta CDR3 regions from RNA transcripts. The primer set for the first-round RT-PCR of the TCR CDR3 was HTBI. One entry per CDR3 protein results from TCRdb running MiXCR on the multiplex PCR reads. Among 500,000 to 600,000 distinct CDR3 sequences listed, approximately 44% were seen once. Germline lookup yields CDR1 LGHNA and CDR2 YNFKEQ. V was trimmed by 0 bases and J by 6 bases, leaving 9 bases between them. This CDR3 is 13 amino acids long. The clonotype comes from a woman aged 18-35 years with Graves' hyperthyroidism. The V gene is TRBV4-2, the J gene TRBJ2-7; D call uncertain. Sequenced: peripheral blood or thyroid tissue (not recorded which). As DNA, the CDR3 is TGTGCCAGCAGCCAAGAATGGGAAGCCGAGCAGTACTTC. Its protein product is CASSQEWEAEQYF.